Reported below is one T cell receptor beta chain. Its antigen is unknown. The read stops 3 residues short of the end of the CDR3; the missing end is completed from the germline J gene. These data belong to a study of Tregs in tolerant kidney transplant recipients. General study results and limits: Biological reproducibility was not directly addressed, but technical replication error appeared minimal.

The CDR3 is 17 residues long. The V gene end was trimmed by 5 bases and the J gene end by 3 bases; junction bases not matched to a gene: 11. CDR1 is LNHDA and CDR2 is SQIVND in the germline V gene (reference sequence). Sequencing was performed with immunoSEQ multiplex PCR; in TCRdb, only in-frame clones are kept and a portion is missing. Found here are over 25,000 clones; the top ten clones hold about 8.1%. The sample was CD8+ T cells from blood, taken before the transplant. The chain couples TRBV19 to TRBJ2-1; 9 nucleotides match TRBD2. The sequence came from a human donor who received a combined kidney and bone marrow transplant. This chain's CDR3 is CASSEAGGTFIYNEQFF. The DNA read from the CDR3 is TGTGCCAGTAGTGAGGCGGGGGGGACTTTTATCTACAATGAG. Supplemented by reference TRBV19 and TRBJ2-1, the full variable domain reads DGGITQSPKYLFRKEGQNVTLSCEQNLNHDAMYWYRQDPGQGLRLIYYSQIVNDFQKGDIAEGYSVSREKKESFPLTVTSAQKNPTAFYLCASSEAGGTFIYNEQFFGPGTRLTVL.